The rows below give T cell receptor beta chains drawn from one sample of a study of shared clonotypes between healthy human individuals. The assay was immunoSEQ multiplex PCR, and TCRdb's table has in-frame clones only and misses some. Of around 940,000 clones in the sample, approximately 80% were seen once. Sequences were obtained from memory CD4+ T cells sorted from blood. These receptors all stem from a man aged 18 to 30 in good health. CDR3s include the opening cysteine and the closing phenylalanine or tryptophan. A D gene is named only where the DNA matches it firmly. Size is stated for part of the rows, as once, few or many counts, or as a class when the clone is expanded.

cdr3_nt: TGTGCCAGCAGTTACTCGGGCAGATACGAGCAGTACTTC
cdr3_aa: CASSYSGRYEQYF
j_call: TRBJ2-7
v_call: TRBV6-5
clone_size: NA
d_call: NA

cdr3_nt: TGTGCCAGCAGCTTGTCAGGCGGGGGCCGCACAGATACGCAGTATTTT
cdr3_aa: CASSLSGGGRTDTQYF
j_call: TRBJ2-3
v_call: TRBV5-4
clone_size: NA
d_call: NA

cdr3_nt: TGTGCCAGCAGTTTATTGGGGGCCTCTGGGGCCAACGTCCTGACTTTC
cdr3_aa: CASSLLGASGANVLTF
j_call: TRBJ2-6
v_call: TRBV28
clone_size: NA
d_call: NA

cdr3_nt: TGTGCCAGCAGCGATAATCCAAGGACTAGTCCGTTCTTC
cdr3_aa: CASSDNPRTSPFF
j_call: TRBJ2-1
v_call: TRBV6-6
clone_size: NA
d_call: TRBD2

cdr3_nt: TGTGCCAGTAGTATAGAAGGCTATGGCTACACCTTC
cdr3_aa: CASSIEGYGYTF
j_call: TRBJ1-2
v_call: TRBV19
clone_size: NA
d_call: NA

cdr3_nt: TGTGCCAGCAGTTACGCGGCTAGCGGGGCATACGAGCAGTACTTC
cdr3_aa: CASSYAASGAYEQYF
j_call: TRBJ2-7
v_call: TRBV6-6
clone_size: NA
d_call: TRBD2

cdr3_nt: TGTGCCAGCAGTCCAGGGACACGTAACTATGGCTACACCTTC
cdr3_aa: CASSPGTRNYGYTF
j_call: TRBJ1-2
v_call: TRBV28
clone_size: NA
d_call: NA

cdr3_nt: TGTGCCACCGGGGAGGGGGGCTCCTACGAGCAGTACTTC
cdr3_aa: CATGEGGSYEQYF
j_call: TRBJ2-7
v_call: TRBV21-1
clone_size: NA
d_call: NA

cdr3_nt: TGCGCCAGCAGCCGGGGCGGTCCAATGAACACCGGGGAGCTGTTTTTT
cdr3_aa: CASSRGGPMNTGELFF
j_call: TRBJ2-2
v_call: TRBV5-1
clone_size: NA
d_call: NA

cdr3_nt: TGTGCCAGCAGTGAGACAGAGAACACCTACAATGAGCAGTTCTTC
cdr3_aa: CASSETENTYNEQFF
j_call: TRBJ2-1
v_call: TRBV6-1
clone_size: NA
d_call: NA

cdr3_nt: TGTGCCAGCAGTACAGGGTGGGCCAAAAACATTCAGTACTTC
cdr3_aa: CASSTGWAKNIQYF
j_call: TRBJ2-4
v_call: TRBV7-9
clone_size: NA
d_call: NA

cdr3_nt: TGTGCCAGCAGCTGGACAGGGGATCCTTACGAGCAGTACTTC
cdr3_aa: CASSWTGDPYEQYF
j_call: TRBJ2-7
v_call: TRBV7-2
clone_size: NA
d_call: TRBD1

cdr3_nt: TGCGCCAGCAGCTTGAGTCAGGGCTACGAGCAGTACTTC
cdr3_aa: CASSLSQGYEQYF
j_call: TRBJ2-7
v_call: TRBV4-1
clone_size: NA
d_call: NA

cdr3_nt: TGTGCCAGCAGCTTATGGTCTGAGAATAATGAAAAACTGTTTTTT
cdr3_aa: CASSLWSENNEKLFF
j_call: TRBJ1-4
v_call: TRBV7-9
clone_size: NA
d_call: NA

cdr3_nt: TGTGCCAGCAGCGAAGCTGAGTTCACAGATACGCAGTATTTT
cdr3_aa: CASSEAEFTDTQYF
j_call: TRBJ2-3
v_call: TRBV5-4
clone_size: NA
d_call: NA

cdr3_nt: TGTGCCAGCAGTACTGAAGCCAAAGCGGGGCAAGAGACCCAGTACTTC
cdr3_aa: CASSTEAKAGQETQYF
j_call: TRBJ2-5
v_call: TRBV5-4
clone_size: NA
d_call: TRBD2

cdr3_nt: TGTGCCAGCAGCATGGAGGGAAGGGGCAATCAGCCCCAGCATTTT
cdr3_aa: CASSMEGRGNQPQHF
j_call: TRBJ1-5
v_call: TRBV28
clone_size: NA
d_call: NA

cdr3_nt: TGCGCCAGCAGAGTTAGCGGGGACACAGATACGCAGTATTTT
cdr3_aa: CASRVSGDTDTQYF
j_call: TRBJ2-3
v_call: TRBV4-1
clone_size: NA
d_call: TRBD2

cdr3_nt: TGTGCCAGCAGTGTAGGCACTACGAGCACAGATACGCAGTATTTT
cdr3_aa: CASSVGTTSTDTQYF
j_call: TRBJ2-3
v_call: TRBV6-4
clone_size: NA
d_call: NA

cdr3_nt: TGTGCCAGCGGGACAGGGGACACAGATACGCAGTATTTT
cdr3_aa: CASGTGDTDTQYF
j_call: TRBJ2-3
v_call: TRBV19
clone_size: NA
d_call: TRBD1

cdr3_nt: TGTGCCAGCAGTGAAAGGGTAGCGAGGGAGACCCAGTACTTC
cdr3_aa: CASSERVARETQYF
j_call: TRBJ2-5
v_call: TRBV2
clone_size: NA
d_call: NA

cdr3_nt: TGTGCCAGCAGTGGACTAGCGGGGGGGTTGTACAATGAGCAGTTCTTC
cdr3_aa: CASSGLAGGLYNEQFF
j_call: TRBJ2-1
v_call: TRBV28
clone_size: NA
d_call: TRBD2

cdr3_nt: TGTGCCATCAGTCGCCACCGGGACAGGGAGGAAGCCGGGGAGCTGTTTTTT
cdr3_aa: CAISRHRDREEAGELFF
j_call: TRBJ2-2
v_call: TRBV10-3
clone_size: NA
d_call: TRBD1

cdr3_nt: TGTGCCAGCAGTTTTTACCTCCCGGCCTACAATGAGCAGTTCTTC
cdr3_aa: CASSFYLPAYNEQFF
j_call: TRBJ2-1
v_call: TRBV6-6
clone_size: NA
d_call: NA

cdr3_nt: TGTGCCAGCTCGGCGTCCTCTGGGGCCAACGTCCTGACTTTC
cdr3_aa: CASSASSGANVLTF
j_call: TRBJ2-6
v_call: TRBV18
clone_size: NA
d_call: NA

cdr3_nt: TGTGCCAGCAGCTTGGCAGCGGGGAAGTCCTACGAGCAGTACTTC
cdr3_aa: CASSLAAGKSYEQYF
j_call: TRBJ2-7
v_call: TRBV5-6
clone_size: NA
d_call: TRBD2

cdr3_nt: TGCGCCAGCAGCACCCTTCTTGGGGGTACGCAGTATTTT
cdr3_aa: CASSTLLGGTQYF
j_call: TRBJ2-3
v_call: TRBV5-1
clone_size: NA
d_call: NA

cdr3_nt: TGTGCCATCAGGAGGGAAGGATCTGATCCTGGGGCCAACGTCCTGACTTTC
cdr3_aa: CAIRREGSDPGANVLTF
j_call: TRBJ2-6
v_call: TRBV10-3
clone_size: NA
d_call: NA

cdr3_nt: TGTGCCAGCAGCATTAGCAGTCACCCCTACAATGAGCAGTTCTTC
cdr3_aa: CASSISSHPYNEQFF
j_call: TRBJ2-1
v_call: TRBV11-2
clone_size: NA
d_call: NA

cdr3_nt: TGTGCCAGCATAATCAAACGACAGGGTGTGTGGTACGAGCAGTACTTC
cdr3_aa: CASIIKRQGVWYEQYF
j_call: TRBJ2-7
v_call: TRBV21-1
clone_size: NA
d_call: NA

cdr3_nt: TGCGCCAGCAGTCAATCTGGGGACAGGGGGCTGTCTGACGAGCAGTACTTC
cdr3_aa: CASSQSGDRGLSDEQYF
j_call: TRBJ2-7
v_call: TRBV23-1
clone_size: NA
d_call: TRBD1

cdr3_nt: TGTGCCAGCAGCGCCGGCCTGGGGACTGAAGCTTTCTTT
cdr3_aa: CASSAGLGTEAFF
j_call: TRBJ1-1
v_call: TRBV9
clone_size: NA
d_call: NA

cdr3_nt: TGTGCCACCTTACCATCGCCGAATTCACCCCTCCACTTT
cdr3_aa: CATLPSPNSPLHF
j_call: TRBJ1-6
v_call: TRBV15
clone_size: NA
d_call: NA

cdr3_nt: TGTGCCAGCAGCTTAACCAGGGGGAACAATCAGCCCCAGCATTTT
cdr3_aa: CASSLTRGNNQPQHF
j_call: TRBJ1-5
v_call: TRBV7-2
clone_size: NA
d_call: TRBD1

cdr3_nt: TGTGCCAGCAGCCGAAGGACTACCCGCACAGATACGCAGTATTTT
cdr3_aa: CASSRRTTRTDTQYF
j_call: TRBJ2-3
v_call: TRBV7-9
clone_size: NA
d_call: NA

cdr3_nt: TGTGCCAGCAGCCCCCAGGGGGAGAGCTCCTACGAGCAGTACTTC
cdr3_aa: CASSPQGESSYEQYF
j_call: TRBJ2-7
v_call: TRBV9
clone_size: NA
d_call: TRBD1

cdr3_nt: TGTGCCAGCAGCAAAGCCCACTACCGCGTGAGGGACAGAAACACCTACGAGCAGTACTTC
cdr3_aa: CASSKAHYRVRDRNTYEQYF
j_call: TRBJ2-7
v_call: TRBV21-1
clone_size: NA
d_call: NA

cdr3_nt: TGCAGCGTTGGCGGACAGCACGAGACCTCTAACTATGGCTACACCTTC
cdr3_aa: CSVGGQHETSNYGYTF
j_call: TRBJ1-2
v_call: TRBV29-1
clone_size: few
d_call: NA

cdr3_nt: TGCGCCAGCAGCCAAGAACTAGCGGGAGGGAACTACAATGAGCAGTTCTTC
cdr3_aa: CASSQELAGGNYNEQFF
j_call: TRBJ2-1
v_call: TRBV4-3
clone_size: NA
d_call: TRBD2